This T cell receptor beta chain was found in a study of T-cell reconstitution after alpha-beta-depleted transplantation in children. Study results and limitations: T-cell numbers and diversity one year post-transplant derived largely from freshly generated T cells.

This clonotype has a handful of counts. Its target is unknown. Germline CDR1 reads MGHRA; CDR2 reads YSYEKL. The CDR3 length is 16 residues. J lost 6 bases, V lost 4 bases, and 9 bases had no gene match. As it was prepared, the TCRbeta library received unique molecular identifiers. TCRdb fed the PCR reads into MiXCR, producing one record per CDR3 protein. The data show around 960,000 distinct CDR3 sequences, about 29% seen once. The V call is TRBV4-1, the J call TRBJ2-3; 11 bases map to TRBD2. The TCR originated in a boy younger than two who had a stem cell transplant for SCID, so the T cells may come from the graft donor. The sequencing used PBMCs, mostly from graft donor cells, collected 360 days after TCRalphabeta/CD19-depleted stem cell transplant. CDR3 in DNA: TGCGCCAGCAGCCCACCTTTACTAGCGGGGGTCGATACGCAGTATTTT. This codes for CASSPPLLAGVDTQYF.